Shown below are 4 T cell receptor beta chains from a single sample sequenced in a study of control samples from healthy donors and cancer patients. Some clones are missing from TCRdb's copy, which holds only in-frame ones; the method was immunoSEQ multiplex PCR. The sample contains about 410,000 clones, around 90% of which appear only once. The sample taken for sequencing was PBMCs. The receptors shown here come from a man aged 35 to 55 with head and neck cancer.

The chain has TRBV4-3 and TRBJ1-3, with 7 bases fitting TRBD1. CDR3 length: 17 amino acids. The germline gives CDR1 LGHNA, CDR2 YSLEER. V was pared by 4 bases and J by 0 bases, with 9 bases of the junction left unmatched. This chain's CDR3 is CASSRETGLDSGNTIYF. The CDR3 DNA follows: TGCGCCAGCAGCCGAGAGACAGGGCTCGACTCTGGAAACACCATATATTTT.

V usage is TRBV11-3 and J usage is TRBJ2-1, with TRBD1 matching over 7 bases. Germline CDR1 SGHNT, CDR2 YENEEA. With 5 bases clipped from V and 2 bases from J, the junction kept 6 bases outside the gene matches. This CDR3 contains 15 residues. CDR3 nucleotides: TGTGCCAGCAGCACTCGGACAGGAACCTACAATGAGCAGTTCTTC. It specifies CASSTRTGTYNEQFF.

The rearrangement joins TRBV19 to TRBJ1-2; D is ambiguous. The CDR3 runs 16 residues. Per germline, CDR1 LNHDA and CDR2 SQIVND (reference sequence). Trimming removed 3 bases at V and 0 bases at J, with 14 bases between. The CDR3 loop reads CASSIVQPPTNYGYTF. CDR3 coding DNA: TGTGCCAGTAGTATCGTTCAGCCCCCGACTAACTATGGCTACACCTTC. Drawing the rest from reference TRBV19 and TRBJ1-2, the complete variable domain is DGGITQSPKYLFRKEGQNVTLSCEQNLNHDAMYWYRQDPGQGLRLIYYSQIVNDFQKGDIAEGYSVSREKKESFPLTVTSAQKNPTAFYLCASSIVQPPTNYGYTFGSGTRLTVV.

In its sample, this clone was seen once. The chain uses TRBV5-4 and TRBJ2-2, with 7 bases identical to TRBD2. J lost 6 bases, V lost 4 bases, and 3 bases had no gene match. CDR1 SGHNT and CDR2 YYREEE come from the germline V gene (reference sequence). The CDR3 extends over 13 amino acids. CDR3 residues: CASSHRGAGELFF. CDR3 coding DNA: TGTGCCAGCAGCCACCGGGGGGCCGGGGAGCTGTTTTTT. The full variable domain, its missing parts supplied by reference TRBV5-4 and TRBJ2-2, is ETGVTQSPTHLIKTRGQQVTLRCSSQSGHNTVSWYQQALGQGPQFIFQYYREEENGRGNFPPRFSGLQFPNYSSELNVNALELDDSALYLCASSHRGAGELFFGEGSRLTVL.